The entry that follows covers one T cell receptor (beta chain) sequence. The antigen remains undetermined. The source of the sample is a study of OX40 agonist ivuxolimab in advanced cancers. TCRdb's copy holds only in-frame clones and misses some; the assay was immunoSEQ multiplex PCR. This table has over 15,000 clones, around 81% appearing once. Germline V gene lookup returns CDR1 WNHNN and CDR2 SYGVQD (reference sequence). The CDR3 sequence is 17 residues long. J lost 5 bases, V lost 0 bases, and 12 bases had no gene match. Study-wide findings and caveats: The authors did not determine the antigen specificity of the expanded peripheral T cells.

The genes are TRBV10-1 and TRBJ2-7; 8 bases are shared with TRBD2. This sample comprised CD4+ or CD8+ T cells sorted from blood, obtained in a trial of the OX40 agonist ivuxolimab. The source is an adult with an advanced solid tumor such as melanoma, head and neck, liver or kidney cancer. CDR3 protein: CASSESPRKRELDEQYF. Written as DNA, the CDR3 is TGCGCCAGCAGTGAGTCCCCGAGGAAGCGGGAGTTAGACGAGCAGTACTTC.